Detailed here is one T cell receptor (beta chain). With 4 bases clipped from V and 1 base from J, the junction kept 5 bases outside the gene matches. This CDR3 region has 15 residues. Germline lookup yields CDR1 SGHDN and CDR2 FVKESK. Libraries were prepared by immunoSEQ multiplex PCR; TCRdb keeps only in-frame clonotypes and omits some of them. The sample carries around 290,000 clones, roughly 86% recorded once. The source of the sample is a study of blood T cell repertoires in COVID-19. The TCR originated in a woman under 30 who had recovered from COVID-19. The rearrangement uses TRBV14 and TRBJ2-3, with TRBD2 matching 7 bases. Input material: PBMCs or T cells enriched from blood (not recorded which). CDR3 in DNA: TGTGCCAGCAGCCCTGAAAGCGGGGGCACAGATACGCAGTATTTT. Residues: CASSPESGGTDTQYF.